Given below is one TCR beta chain in context. The antigen is unknown. This sample stems from a study of Ad26.COV2.S vaccination and SARS-CoV-2 variants. Points from the study as a whole: Across vaccine and placebo recipients, the breadth of non-spike TCRs was similar. There was a possibility that the TCR breadth and depth analyses underestimated total T cell responses. Vaccinees displayed broader spike-specific TCR repertoires than placebo recipients. There was reportedly substantial breadth in spike-specific CD8+ and CD4+ T cell responses after vaccination.

The CDR3 is 15 amino acids. CDR1 and CDR2 (germline): LNHDA, SQIVND (reference sequence). Trimming took off 7 bases at V and 1 base at J, with 14 bases between the two ends. TCRdb keeps only in-frame clones here, not all; method: immunoSEQ multiplex PCR. Of over 85,000 clones listed, 80% were seen once; the top ten hold about 18%. Sequenced here: peripheral blood, sampled after recovery from COVID-19. The chain has TRBV19 and TRBJ1-5; D is undetermined. The source is a human donor who had recovered from COVID-19. The CDR3 reads CASTRTAPSNQPQHF. CDR3 sequence (DNA): TGTGCCAGTACTCGGACGGCCCCAAGCAATCAGCCCCAGCATTTT.